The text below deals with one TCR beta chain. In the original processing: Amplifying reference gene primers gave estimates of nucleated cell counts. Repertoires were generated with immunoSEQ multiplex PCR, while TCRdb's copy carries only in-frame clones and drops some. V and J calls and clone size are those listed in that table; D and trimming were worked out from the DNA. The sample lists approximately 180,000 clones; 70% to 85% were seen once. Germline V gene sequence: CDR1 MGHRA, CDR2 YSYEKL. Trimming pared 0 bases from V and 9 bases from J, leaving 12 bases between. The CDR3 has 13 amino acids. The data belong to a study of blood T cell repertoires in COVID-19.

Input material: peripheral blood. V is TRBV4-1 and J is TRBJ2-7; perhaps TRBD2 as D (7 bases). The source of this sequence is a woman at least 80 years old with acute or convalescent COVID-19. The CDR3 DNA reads TGCGCCAGCAGCCAAGATAGGGGGACTATGCAGTACTTC. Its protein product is CASSQDRGTMQYF.